This T cell receptor beta chain was documented in a study of T cell responses to AZD1222 COVID-19 vaccine (dated by TCRdb to about 2021). In the study overall: A total of 233 trial participants underwent TCR sequencing, of whom 207 had received two doses of AZD1222 and about 25 had received two doses of the MenACWY control vaccine. Trial participants were enrolled into age subgroups of 18-55, 56-69 and 70-plus years, which contained approximately 150, 30 and 60 TCR-sequenced participants, respectively.

Read against the paper, the sample's time point label means: about 28 days (+/-7) after the second vaccine dose. AZD1222 recipients with second doses at about 4 weeks or about 12 weeks were pooled, because spike-specific TCR depth and breadth did not differ between schedules. The vaccinee samples were drawn from two UK trials, COV001 and COV002, one of which was a single-blind randomized controlled phase 2/3 trial testing AZD1222 (ChAdOx1 nCoV-19) in healthy adults. For TCRbeta chain sequencing, PBMC samples from trial participants were taken at day 0 and at day 28 after the second dose. Remarks on this clone: Its antigen target is currently unknown. No base-level quality is on record; no much larger clone is a single base apart.

The CDR3 regions of human TCRbeta chains were analyzed by immunosequencing. On the authors' methods: Repertoire TCRs were matched against a reference library of SARS-CoV-2-specific TCRs generated with the MIRA antigen-specificity platform. Breadth was defined as the fraction of unique TCRs that were SARS-CoV-2-associated. Depth was defined as the fraction of total T cells that were SARS-CoV-2-associated. Using the MIRA data, each spike-specific TCR was assigned both to the spike region to which the TCR was reactive and to a CD4 or CD8 class. Log10-transformed breadth and depth values were compared by one-way ANOVA with Sidak's multiple comparisons tests. Held by TCRdb, this immuneACCESS table contains in-frame sequences only and omits some clones. Under half of the omission traces to an unresolved V gene where checked; the cause of the rest is unknown. The V and J calls and clone size come from that table; D and trimming were worked out from the DNA. The sample includes 70,000 to 100,000 clones, with around 85% observed a single time. The ten most abundant clones make up about 3.4% of the sample.

The V end loses 1 base and the J end loses 3 bases, and a stretch of 8 bases separates them. CDR3 length: 15 amino acids, cysteine to phenylalanine. Here the CDR3 DNA is all that survives: 45 bases in frame from base 1. CDR1 SGHTS and CDR2 YDEGEE were looked up in the germline V gene. On the study overall, not on this receptor specifically: Participants were mostly white British and included more females than males, and it was suggested by the authors that clonal diversity may have been underestimated. After two AZD1222 doses, spike-specific TCR breadth and depth were significantly higher than at day 0 and than in MenACWY recipients. Conclusions about previously exposed vaccinees are limited because only a handful of AZD1222 recipients were SARS-CoV-2 seropositive at baseline. Because no samples from the day 14 peak response were available, repertoires could be characterized only after the peak T cell response. In the small 56-69-year group, the increase in depth fell short of significance, most likely because of low power. The whole spike protein was spanned by vaccine-associated CD4 TCRs, and dominant responses were seen in regions 160-218 and 743-854. Reportedly, almost half of the unique spike-specific TCRs recognized epitopes lying outside the regions that are mutated in the B.1.351 and B.1.1.7 variants.

The TCR comes from an adult who received the AZD1222 COVID-19 vaccine. The sequencing used peripheral blood, collected 28 days after the second AZD1222 dose. The chain links TRBV5-8 with TRBJ2-6, with a tentative D gene TRBD2 over 6 matching bases. The CDR3 in this case is CASSLTGVGANVLTF. The bases are TGTGCCAGCAGCTTGACGGGAGTTGGGGCCAACGTCCTGACTTTC.